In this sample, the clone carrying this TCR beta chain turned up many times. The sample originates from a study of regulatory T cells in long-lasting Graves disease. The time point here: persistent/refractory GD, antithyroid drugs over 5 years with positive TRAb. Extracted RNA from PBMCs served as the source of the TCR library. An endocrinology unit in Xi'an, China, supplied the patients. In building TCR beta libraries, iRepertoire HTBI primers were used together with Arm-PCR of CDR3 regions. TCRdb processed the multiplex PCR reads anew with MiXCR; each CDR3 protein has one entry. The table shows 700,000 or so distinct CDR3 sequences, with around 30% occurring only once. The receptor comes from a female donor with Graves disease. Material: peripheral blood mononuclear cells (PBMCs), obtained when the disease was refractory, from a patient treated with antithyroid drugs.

The CDR3, as DNA: TGTGCCAGCAGCACGGGACTACTTGGGTATGGCTACACCTTC. Its protein is CASSTGLLGYGYTF. The chain employs TRBV9 and TRBJ1-2, with D perhaps TRBD1 (5 bases). The V end lost 4 bases, the J end lost 5 bases, and 15 bases lay between the germline ends. Germline values: CDR1 SGDLS, CDR2 YYNGEE. The CDR3 is 14 residues long.